This T cell receptor beta chain was captured in a study of T cell repertoires in cytomegalovirus infection. Study-wide findings and caveats: People with CMV and the relevant HLA were identified by cumulative public TCR beta family frequency.

MiXCR, applied by TCRdb to the reads, yields one record per CDR3 protein. The sample contains 700,000 to 900,000 distinct CDR3 sequences, 25% to 35% of which appear only once. Germline V gives CDR1 SGHAT, CDR2 FQNNGV. Trimming removed 0 bases from V and 7 bases from J; junction bases left unmatched: 5. The CDR3 has 15 residues. Remarks on this clonotype: The antigen remains unidentified.

This clonotype was obtained from a human donor in good health (CMV status not recorded). Some clones in this sample may be carry-over from other donors' samples. This sequence joins TRBV11-2 and TRBJ2-1; the match to TRBD2 covers 8 bases. Source: cultured CD8+ T cells from PBMCs, taken from culture after CMV antigen stimulation. The DNA of the CDR3 is TGTGCCAGCAGCTTAGAGTTAGCGGGGTTTAATGAGCAGTTCTTC. Translating gives CASSLELAGFNEQFF.